The present entry profiles one TCR beta chain with its context. Its antigen is unidentified. Template material for amplifying TCR beta CDR3 regions consisted of RNA transcripts. Carried out on the TCR CDR3, a first-round RT-PCR used the HTBI primer set. Via MiXCR, TCRdb re-called the multiplex PCR reads, giving one row per CDR3 protein. In the table there are fewer than 800,000 distinct CDR3 sequences, around 15% of which are singletons. This sample is part of a study of T cells in Graves' hyperthyroidism and ophthalmopathy. Regarding the study as a whole: Most expanded thyroid clonotypes above 0.001 recurred in blood.

The source of the PBMCs was less than 12 ml of fresh peripheral blood. Losses at the gene ends were 0 bases for V and 6 bases for J; bases not matched to a gene: 3. The CDR3 has 17 residues. V is TRBV12-3 or TRBV12-4 and J is TRBJ2-2, with 14 bases fitting TRBD2. This TCR came from a young man with Graves' hyperthyroidism. Specimen: blood. For the CDR3, the DNA is TGTGCCAGCAGTTTAGCAAGACTAGCGGGAGGGCCCGGGGAGCTGTTTTTT. Translating gives CASSLARLAGGPGELFF.